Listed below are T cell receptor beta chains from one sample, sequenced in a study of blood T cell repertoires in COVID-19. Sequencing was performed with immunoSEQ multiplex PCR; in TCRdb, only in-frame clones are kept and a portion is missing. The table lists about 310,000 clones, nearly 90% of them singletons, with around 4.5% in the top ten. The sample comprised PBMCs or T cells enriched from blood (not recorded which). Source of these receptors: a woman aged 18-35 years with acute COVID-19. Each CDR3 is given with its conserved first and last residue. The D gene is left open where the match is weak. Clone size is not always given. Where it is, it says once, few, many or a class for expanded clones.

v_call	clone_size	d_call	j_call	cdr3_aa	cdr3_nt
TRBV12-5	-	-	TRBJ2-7	CASGLVGKTGDSYEQYF	TGTGCTAGTGGTTTGGTAGGAAAGACGGGGGACTCCTACGAGCAGTACTTC
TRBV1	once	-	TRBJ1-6	CTSSQLDSSSYNSPLHF	TGCACCAGCAGCCAATTGGACAGCAGCTCCTATAATTCACCCCTCCACTTT
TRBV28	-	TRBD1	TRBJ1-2	CASSLGQIIGYTF	TGTGCCAGCAGTTTGGGACAGATCATTGGCTACACCTTC
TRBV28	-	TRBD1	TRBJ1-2	CASSSNQGQGIYGYTF	TGTGCCAGCAGTTCAAACCAGGGACAGGGAATCTATGGCTACACCTTC
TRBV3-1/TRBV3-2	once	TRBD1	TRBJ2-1	CASSQTGYYEQFF	TGTGCCAGCAGCCAGACAGGGTATTATGAGCAGTTCTTC
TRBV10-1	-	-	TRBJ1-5	CASRRTGISDQPQHF	TGCGCCAGCAGAAGAACAGGGATTAGCGATCAGCCCCAGCATTTT
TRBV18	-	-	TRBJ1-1	CASSPRADRFSTEAFF	TGTGCCAGCTCACCCAGAGCCGACAGGTTTAGCACTGAAGCTTTCTTT
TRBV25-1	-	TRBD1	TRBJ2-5	CASSVGITGEGETQYF	TGTGCCAGCAGCGTCGGAATAACAGGGGAAGGGGAGACCCAGTACTTC
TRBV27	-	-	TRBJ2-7	CASSLSLTYEQYF	TGTGCCAGCAGTTTAAGCCTAACCTACGAGCAGTACTTC
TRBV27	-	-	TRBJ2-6	CASSLSGQFSGANVLTF	TGTGCCAGCAGTTTATCCGGACAGTTCTCTGGGGCCAACGTCCTGACTTTC
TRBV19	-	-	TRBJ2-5	CASSPGQQETQYF	TGTGCCAGTAGTCCAGGACAGCAAGAGACCCAGTACTTC
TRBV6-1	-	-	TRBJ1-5	CASSDEGSNQPQHF	TGTGCCAGCAGTGACGAGGGCAGCAATCAGCCCCAGCATTTT
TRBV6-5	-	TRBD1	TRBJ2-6	CASRTGAGANVLTF	TGTGCCAGCAGGACAGGGGCTGGGGCCAACGTCCTGACTTTC
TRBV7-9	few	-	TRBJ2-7	CASTGARHEQYF	TGTGCCAGCACGGGGGCGCGCCACGAGCAGTACTTC
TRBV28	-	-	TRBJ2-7	CASRPTAVYEQYF	TGTGCCAGCAGACCGACAGCAGTCTACGAGCAGTACTTC
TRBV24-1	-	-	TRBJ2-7	CATSDSRGVRYEQYF	TGTGCCACCAGTGATTCCCGCGGGGTGAGATACGAGCAGTACTTC
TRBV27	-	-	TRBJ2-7	CASSLGTTYEQYF	TGTGCCAGCAGTCTCGGGACAACCTACGAGCAGTACTTC
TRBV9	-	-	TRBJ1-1	CASSVAGEGGYTEAFF	TGTGCCAGCAGCGTAGCTGGAGAGGGCGGGTACACTGAAGCTTTCTTT
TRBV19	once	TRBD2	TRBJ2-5	CASSIGREETQYF	TGTGCCAGTAGTATTGGGAGGGAAGAGACCCAGTACTTC
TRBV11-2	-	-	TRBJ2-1	CASSLRAGRVNEQFF	TGTGCCAGCAGCTTAAGGGCGGGACGGGTCAATGAGCAGTTCTTC
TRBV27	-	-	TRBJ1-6	CASTMTGGFANSPLHF	TGTGCCAGCACGATGACAGGCGGGTTCGCAAATTCACCCCTCCACTTT
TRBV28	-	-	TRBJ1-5	CASSLVGAPVYSNQPQHF	TGTGCCAGCAGTCTTGTGGGAGCCCCCGTGTATAGCAATCAGCCCCAGCATTTT
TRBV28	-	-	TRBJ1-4	CASSLGGGGVEKLFF	TGTGCCAGCAGTTTGGGAGGGGGGGGAGTGGAAAAACTGTTTTTT
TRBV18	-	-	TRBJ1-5	CASSPRPGGNQPQHF	TGTGCCAGCTCACCACGGCCAGGGGGCAATCAGCCCCAGCATTTT
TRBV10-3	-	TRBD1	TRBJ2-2	CAIRPQDRDTGELFF	TGTGCCATCAGGCCCCAGGACAGGGACACCGGGGAGCTGTTTTTT
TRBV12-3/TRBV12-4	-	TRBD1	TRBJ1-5	CASRGQTNQPQHF	TGTGCCAGCAGGGGACAGACGAATCAGCCCCAGCATTTT
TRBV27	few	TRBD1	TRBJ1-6	CASSPPQGALSSPLHF	TGTGCCAGCAGTCCACCCCAGGGGGCGCTAAGTTCACCCCTCCACTTT
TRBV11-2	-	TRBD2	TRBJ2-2	CASNPTRTSVPSGELFF	TGTGCCAGCAACCCAACGAGGACTAGCGTACCTAGTGGGGAGCTGTTTTTT
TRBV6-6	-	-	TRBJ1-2	CASPTGIYGYTF	TGTGCCAGCCCGACAGGTATCTATGGCTACACCTTC
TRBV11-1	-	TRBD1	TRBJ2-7	CASSLKGQAYSYEQYF	TGTGCCAGCAGCTTAAAAGGACAGGCCTACTCCTACGAGCAGTACTTC
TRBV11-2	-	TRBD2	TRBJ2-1	CASSHRGDPYNEQFF	TGTGCCAGCAGCCACCGGGGGGATCCCTACAATGAGCAGTTCTTC
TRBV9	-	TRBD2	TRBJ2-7	CASSGSGRAREQYF	TGTGCCAGCAGCGGTAGCGGGAGGGCAAGGGAGCAGTACTTC
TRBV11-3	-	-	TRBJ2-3	CASSSGLQSYTQYF	TGTGCCAGCAGCTCAGGCCTTCAAAGTTATACGCAGTATTTT
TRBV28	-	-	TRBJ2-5	CASSLGGQTQYF	TGTGCCAGCAGTTTAGGTGGGCAGACCCAGTACTTC
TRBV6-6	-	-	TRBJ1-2	CASTAARGSTYGYTF	TGTGCCAGCACCGCCGCGCGGGGGTCGACCTATGGCTACACCTTC
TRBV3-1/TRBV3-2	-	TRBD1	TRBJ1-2	CASSQVGGVSYGYTF	TGTGCCAGCAGCCAAGTAGGGGGCGTTAGCTATGGCTACACCTTC
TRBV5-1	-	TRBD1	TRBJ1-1	CASSLAGDRRNTEAFF	TGCGCCAGCAGCTTGGCCGGGGACAGGAGGAACACTGAAGCTTTCTTT
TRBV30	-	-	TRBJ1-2	CAWSDTSANYGYTF	TGTGCCTGGAGCGACACCTCAGCTAACTATGGCTACACCTTC
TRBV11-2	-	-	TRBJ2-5	CASSPLGAGETQYF	TGTGCCAGCAGCCCCCTGGGGGCGGGAGAGACCCAGTACTTC
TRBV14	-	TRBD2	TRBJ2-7	CASSQDYLAGVSEQYF	TGTGCCAGCAGCCAAGATTATCTAGCGGGAGTCTCCGAGCAGTACTTC
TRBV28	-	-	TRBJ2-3	CASSFPAAATDTQYF	TGTGCCAGCAGTTTTCCTGCTGCGGCAACAGATACGCAGTATTTT
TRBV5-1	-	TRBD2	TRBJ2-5	CASSLDTAGAQETQYF	TGCGCCAGCAGCTTGGATACGGCGGGAGCCCAAGAGACCCAGTACTTC
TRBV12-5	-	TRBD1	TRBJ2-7	CASGLAGQGISYEQYF	TGTGCTAGTGGTTTGGCGGGACAGGGAATCAGCTACGAGCAGTACTTC